This entry lists 15 T cell receptor beta chains sequenced from one sample in a study of shared clonotypes between healthy human individuals. Some clones are missing from TCRdb's copy, which holds only in-frame ones; the method was immunoSEQ multiplex PCR. The table has approximately 2.5 million clones, more than 85% seen once. The specimen sequenced was naive CD4+ T cells from PBMCs. The sample's subset: CD45RA+ positively selected. These receptors originate from a man aged 18 to 35 in good health. Some clones in this sample may be carry-over from other donors' samples.

The gene calls are TRBV28 and TRBJ1-2; D may be TRBD1 (6 bases). This CDR3 has 15 residues. Trimming shortened V by 3 bases and J by 0 bases, and 11 bases separated the two germline ends. Germline V gene lookup returns CDR1 MDHEN and CDR2 SYDVKM. The CDR3 DNA reads as TGTGCCAGCAGTTTTGGGGGCGGGACTAACTATGGCTACACCTTC. This codes for CASSFGGGTNYGYTF.

Points on this clone: Mismatch with germline at one junction end may stem from a read error. The rearrangement joins TRBV5-1 to TRBJ2-5; the D gene could be TRBD1 or TRBD2 (5 bases each). The CDR3 spans 13 residues. CDR1 and CDR2 from the germline V gene are SGHRS and YFSETQ. The CDR3 region has the DNA TGTGCCAGCACCCGGGGCACGCAAGAGACCCAGTACTTC. It codes for CASTRGTQETQYF.

V is TRBV11-2 and J is TRBJ2-1, with 7 bases identical to TRBD1. Germline CDR1 and CDR2: SGHAT and FQNNGV. Trimming cost V 1 base and J 3 bases; bases outside gene matches: 3. CDR3 length equals 15 residues. CDR3 nucleotide sequence: TGTGCCAGCAGCTTAGGTTACAGGGGCTACAATGAGCAGTTCTTC. Its translation: CASSLGYRGYNEQFF.

V is TRBV6-1 and J is TRBJ1-2; no clear D. V lost 5 bases to trimming and J lost 7 bases, with 17 bases between them. From germline, CDR1 is MNHNS and CDR2 SASEGT. The length of the CDR3 is 14 residues. CDR3 nucleotide sequence: TGTGCCAGCAGTCTTGACCGACGTTCCGGTGGCTACACCTTC. It is translated as CASSLDRRSGGYTF.

The chain carries TRBV6-5 and TRBJ2-1, with D possibly TRBD2 on 6 matching bases. In germline, CDR1 is MNHEY, CDR2 SVGAGI. The length of the CDR3 is 13 residues. V lost 5 bases to trimming and J lost 4 bases, with 9 bases between them. For the CDR3, the DNA is TGTGCCAGCAGTCGTGGAGGGTACAATGAGCAGTTCTTC. Translation gives CASSRGGYNEQFF.

CDR3 in amino acids: CASTPGGVGAYEQYF. The CDR3 DNA reads TGTGCCAGCACCCCTGGAGGGGTTGGGGCCTACGAGCAGTACTTC. This chain uses TRBV6-1 with TRBJ2-7; D may be TRBD2 (6 bases). Trimming stripped 7 bases from V and 2 bases from J, with 18 bases between. This CDR3 is built from 15 residues. Germline V lookup: CDR1 MNHNS, CDR2 SASEGT.

The chain uses TRBV27 and TRBJ1-1; the match to TRBD1 covers 8 bases. This CDR3 is 18 amino acids long. The junction had 21 bases not matched to a gene; V was cut back by 5 bases and J by 7 bases. Germline CDR1 is MNHEY and CDR2 is SMNVEV (reference sequence). The CDR3 bases are TGTGCCAGCAGTCTGCTCCGGCCAGGGGGCGGACCAGCCGGTGAAGCTTTCTTT. Translating gives CASSLLRPGGGPAGEAFF.

The chain is built from TRBV5-4 and TRBJ2-4, with 9 bases matching TRBD1. Germline CDR1 and CDR2: SGHNT and YYREEE (reference sequence). The CDR3 loop spans 19 amino acids. V was pared by 4 bases and J by 0 bases, with 14 bases of the junction left unmatched. CDR3 coding DNA: TGTGCCAGCAGCGAGGACAGGGGTCAAACCAAACTAGCCAAAAACATTCAGTACTTC. Amino acid sequence: CASSEDRGQTKLAKNIQYF.

The J gene is TRBJ2-2, the V gene TRBV30; D assignment may be TRBD1 or TRBD2 (5 bases each). The CDR3 length is 13 residues. Trimming took off 2 bases at V and 10 bases at J, with 14 bases between the two ends. Germline loops: CDR1 GTSNPN, CDR2 SVGIG (reference sequence). CDR3 sequence: CAWSRDPPVELFF. The CDR3 nucleotides are TGTGCCTGGAGTAGGGACCCGCCCGTGGAGCTGTTTTTT.

The CDR3 is CARSSSGLLAGNTIYF. Written as DNA, the CDR3 is TGTGCCAGAAGCTCTTCGGGACTCCTGGCCGGAAACACCATATATTTT. The chain carries TRBV5-3 and TRBJ1-3; D is possibly TRBD1 (5 bases). TRBV5-3 is recorded as an ORF, its role being uncertain. Trimming cost V 3 bases and J 4 bases, with 17 bases left between them. The CDR3 contains 16 residues.

The chain uses TRBV5-8 and TRBJ2-2, with D perhaps TRBD1 or TRBD2 (5 bases each). V lost 4 bases to trimming and J lost 5 bases, with 27 bases between them. Germline-derived CDR1 and CDR2 are SGHTS and YDEGEE. The CDR3 runs 19 residues. The DNA of the CDR3 is TGTGCCAGCAGCCCCCCCTGGGGGAGCCCCCGGCCCTTTACCGGGGAGCTGTTTTTT. It codes for CASSPPWGSPRPFTGELFF. The full variable domain, completed using reference TRBV5-8 and TRBJ2-2, is EAGVTQSPTHLIKTRGQQATLRCSPISGHTSVYWYQQALGLGLQFLLWYDEGEERNRGNFPPRFSGRQFPNYSSELNVNALELEDSALYLCASSPPWGSPRPFTGELFFGEGSRLTVL.

The rearrangement joins TRBV5-1 to TRBJ2-1; D is possibly TRBD2 (5 bases). CDR1 is SGHRS, CDR2 YFSETQ, per germline. Deletions cut 0 bases from V and 1 base from J, with 11 bases between. This CDR3 is 16 amino acids long. CDR3 DNA sequence: TGCGCCAGCAGCTTGGTACCGGGGTTTTCCTACAATGAGCAGTTCTTC. This encodes CASSLVPGFSYNEQFF. The variable domain in full, completed from reference TRBV5-1 and TRBJ2-1, reads KAGVTQTPRYLIKTRGQQVTLSCSPISGHRSVSWYQQTPGQGLQFLFEYFSETQRNKGNFPGRFSGRQFSNSRSEMNVSTLELGDSALYLCASSLVPGFSYNEQFFGPGTRLTVL.

The chain is built from TRBV28 and TRBJ2-7; 16 nucleotides agree with TRBD2. In germline, CDR1 is MDHEN, CDR2 SYDVKM. The CDR3 length is 18 residues. Unmatched junction bases numbered 11, after V lost 5 bases and J lost 4 bases. CDR3 sequence: CASSPALGTSGRAYEQYF. CDR3 bases: TGTGCCAGCAGTCCCGCCCTTGGGACTAGCGGGAGGGCTTACGAGCAGTACTTC.

This clone was found once. The V and J genes are TRBV4-1 and TRBJ1-6; weak D call: TRBD1 (5 bases). V was trimmed by 4 bases and J by 11 bases, leaving 15 bases between them. The germline V gene encodes CDR1 MGHRA and CDR2 YSYEKL. The CDR3 runs to 14 residues. This CDR3 reads CASSPRAGGAPLHF. As DNA, the CDR3 is TGCGCCAGCAGCCCCAGGGCGGGGGGAGCACCCCTCCACTTT.

A remark on this clone: Within the sample, other DNA sequences also encode this same CDR3. This chain links TRBV28 with TRBJ1-1, with no clear D. CDR1 and CDR2 (germline): MDHEN, SYDVKM. This CDR3 comprises 11 residues. The germline V and J ends were trimmed by 3 bases and 7 bases, with 6 bases remaining between them. The DNA of the CDR3 is TGTGCCAGCAGTTTGCAGGATGAAGCTTTCTTT. Its translation is CASSLQDEAFF.